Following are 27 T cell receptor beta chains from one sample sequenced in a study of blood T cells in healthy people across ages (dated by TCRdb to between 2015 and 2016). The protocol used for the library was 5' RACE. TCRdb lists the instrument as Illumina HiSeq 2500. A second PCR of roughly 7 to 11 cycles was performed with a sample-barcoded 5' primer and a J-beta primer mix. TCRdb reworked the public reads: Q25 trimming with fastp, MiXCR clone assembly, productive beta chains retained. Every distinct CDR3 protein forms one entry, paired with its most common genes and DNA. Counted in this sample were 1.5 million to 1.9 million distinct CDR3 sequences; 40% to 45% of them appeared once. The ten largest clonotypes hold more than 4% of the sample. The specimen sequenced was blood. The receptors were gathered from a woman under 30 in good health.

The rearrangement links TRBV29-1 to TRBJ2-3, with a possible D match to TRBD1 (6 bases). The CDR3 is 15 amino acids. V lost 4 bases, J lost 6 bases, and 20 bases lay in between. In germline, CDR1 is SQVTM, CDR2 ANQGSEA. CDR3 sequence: CSVVGQTDHGDTQYF. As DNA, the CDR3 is TGCAGCGTTGTTGGACAGACGGACCATGGGGATACGCAGTATTTT.

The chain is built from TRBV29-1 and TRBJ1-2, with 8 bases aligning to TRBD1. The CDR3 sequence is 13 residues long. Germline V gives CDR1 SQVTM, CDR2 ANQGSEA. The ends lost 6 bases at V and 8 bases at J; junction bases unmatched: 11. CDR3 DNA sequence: TGCAGCGTGGAACAAGGACAGGGCGGCGGCTACACCTTC. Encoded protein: CSVEQGQGGGYTF. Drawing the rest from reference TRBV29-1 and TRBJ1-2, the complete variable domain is SAVISQKPSRDICQRGTSLTIQCQVDSQVTMMFWYRQQPGQSLTLIATANQGSEATYESGFVIDKFPISRPNLTFSTLTVSNMSPEDSSIYLCSVEQGQGGGYTFGSGTRLTVV.

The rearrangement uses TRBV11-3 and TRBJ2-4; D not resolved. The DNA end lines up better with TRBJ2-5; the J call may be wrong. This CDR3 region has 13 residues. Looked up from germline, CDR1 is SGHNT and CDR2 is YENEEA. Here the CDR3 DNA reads TGTGCCAGCAGCTTGAGATTCCAAGAGACCCAGTACTTC. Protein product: CASSLRFQETQYF.

The CDR3 loop reads CASSQSSGTASGNTIYF. CDR3 nucleotides: TGCGCCAGCAGCCAATCCTCCGGGACTGCCTCTGGAAACACCATATATTTT. The chain joins TRBV4-1 to TRBJ1-3; D perhaps matches TRBD1 (5 bases). The CDR3 runs 17 residues. CDR1 is MGHRA and CDR2 is YSYEKL in the germline V gene. V lost 2 bases and J lost 0, with 14 bases in between.

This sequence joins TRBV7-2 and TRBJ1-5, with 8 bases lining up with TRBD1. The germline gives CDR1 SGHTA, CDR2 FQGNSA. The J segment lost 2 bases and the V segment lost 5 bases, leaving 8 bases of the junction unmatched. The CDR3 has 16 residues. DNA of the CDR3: TGTGCCAGCAGCAAAGGACAGGGCGGGGGCAATCAGCCCCAGCATTTT. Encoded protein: CASSKGQGGGNQPQHF. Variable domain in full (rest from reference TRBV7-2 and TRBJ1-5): GAGVSQSPSNKVTEKGKDVELRCDPISGHTALYWYRQSLGQGLEFLIYFQGNSAPDKSGLPSDRFSAERTGGSVSTLTIQRTQQEDSAVYLCASSKGQGGGNQPQHFGDGTRLSIL.

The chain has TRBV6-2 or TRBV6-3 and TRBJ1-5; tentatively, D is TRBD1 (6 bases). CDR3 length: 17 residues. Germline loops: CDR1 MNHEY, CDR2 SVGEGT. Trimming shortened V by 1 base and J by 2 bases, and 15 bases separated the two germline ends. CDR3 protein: CASSYFPTAGGNQPQHF. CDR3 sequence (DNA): TGTGCCAGCAGTTACTTTCCTACAGCAGGGGGCAATCAGCCCCAGCATTTT.

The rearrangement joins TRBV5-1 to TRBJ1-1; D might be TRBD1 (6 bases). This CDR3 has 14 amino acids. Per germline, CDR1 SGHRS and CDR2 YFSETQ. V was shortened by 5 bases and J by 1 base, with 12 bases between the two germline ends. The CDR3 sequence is CASSQDSPNTEAFF. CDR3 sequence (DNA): TGCGCCAGCAGTCAGGACAGCCCGAACACTGAAGCTTTCTTT.

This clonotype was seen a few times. The CDR3 loop reads CASSRTSGEQETQYF. DNA for the CDR3: TGTGCCAGCAGTCGTACCTCGGGGGAGCAAGAGACCCAGTACTTC. The J gene is TRBJ2-5, the V gene TRBV5-4, with D tentatively TRBD2 (6 bases). The CDR3 covers 15 residues. V was pared by 5 bases and J by 2 bases, with 16 bases between. Germline V gene lookup returns CDR1 SGHNT and CDR2 YYREEE (reference sequence).

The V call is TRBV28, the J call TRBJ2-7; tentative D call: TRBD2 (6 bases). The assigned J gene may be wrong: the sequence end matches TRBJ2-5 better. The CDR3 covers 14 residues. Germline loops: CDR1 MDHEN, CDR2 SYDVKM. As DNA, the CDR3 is TGTGCCAGCAGTGGGGGAGGTATAGGAGAGACCCAGTACTTC. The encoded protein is CASSGGGIGETQYF.

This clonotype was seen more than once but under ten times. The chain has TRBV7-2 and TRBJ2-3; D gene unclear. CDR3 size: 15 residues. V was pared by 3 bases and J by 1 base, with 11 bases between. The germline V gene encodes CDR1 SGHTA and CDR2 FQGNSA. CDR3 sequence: CASSLIAYRTDTQYF. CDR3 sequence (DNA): TGTGCCAGCAGCTTGATAGCATATCGCACAGATACGCAGTATTTT.

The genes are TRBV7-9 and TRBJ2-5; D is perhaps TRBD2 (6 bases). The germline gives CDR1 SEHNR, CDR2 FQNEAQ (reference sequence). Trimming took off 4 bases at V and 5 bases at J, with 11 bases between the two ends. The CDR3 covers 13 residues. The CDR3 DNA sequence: TGTGCCAGCAGCTACCGGGACTCCGAGACCCAGTACTTC. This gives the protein CASSYRDSETQYF.

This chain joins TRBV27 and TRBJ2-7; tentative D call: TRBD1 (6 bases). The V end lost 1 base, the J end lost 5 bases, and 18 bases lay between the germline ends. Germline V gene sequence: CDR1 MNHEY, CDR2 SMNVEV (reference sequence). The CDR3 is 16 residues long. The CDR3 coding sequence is TGTGCCAGCAGTTTATTGAGCAGGGGCCTTATCAACGAGCAGTACTTC. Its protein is CASSLLSRGLINEQYF.

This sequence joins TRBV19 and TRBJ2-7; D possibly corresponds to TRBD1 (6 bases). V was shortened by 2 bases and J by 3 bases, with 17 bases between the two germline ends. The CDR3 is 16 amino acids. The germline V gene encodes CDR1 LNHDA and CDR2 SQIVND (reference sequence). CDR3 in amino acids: CASSILTQGPYYEQYF. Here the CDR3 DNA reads TGTGCCAGTAGTATACTCACCCAGGGGCCATACTACGAGCAGTACTTC.

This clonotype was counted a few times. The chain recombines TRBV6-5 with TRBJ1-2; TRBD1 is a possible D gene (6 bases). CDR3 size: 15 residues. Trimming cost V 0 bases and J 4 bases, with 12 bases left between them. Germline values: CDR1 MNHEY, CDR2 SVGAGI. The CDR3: CASSYSGGGVYGYTF. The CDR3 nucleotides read TGTGCCAGCAGTTACTCGGGAGGGGGGGTCTATGGCTACACCTTC.

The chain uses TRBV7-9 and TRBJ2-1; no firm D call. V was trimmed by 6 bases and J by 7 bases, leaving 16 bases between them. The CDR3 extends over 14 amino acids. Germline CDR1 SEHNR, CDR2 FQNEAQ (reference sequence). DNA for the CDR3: TGTGCCAGCAGGCTTATGAGTTCTCGGAATGAGCAGTTCTTC. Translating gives CASRLMSSRNEQFF.

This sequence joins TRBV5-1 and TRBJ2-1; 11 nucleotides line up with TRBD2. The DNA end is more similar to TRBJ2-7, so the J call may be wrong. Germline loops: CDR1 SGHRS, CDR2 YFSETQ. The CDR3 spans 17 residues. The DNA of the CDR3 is TGCGCCAGCAGCTTGGGACTAGCGGGGTATGTGTACAATGAGCAGTACTTC. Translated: CASSLGLAGYVYNEQYF.

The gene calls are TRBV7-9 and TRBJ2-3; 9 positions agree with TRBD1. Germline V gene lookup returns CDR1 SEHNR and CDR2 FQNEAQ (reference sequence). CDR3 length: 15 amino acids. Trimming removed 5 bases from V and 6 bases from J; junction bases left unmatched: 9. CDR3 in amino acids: CASSRTGTGFDTQYF. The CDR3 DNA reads TGTGCCAGCAGCAGAACCGGGACAGGGTTCGATACGCAGTATTTT.

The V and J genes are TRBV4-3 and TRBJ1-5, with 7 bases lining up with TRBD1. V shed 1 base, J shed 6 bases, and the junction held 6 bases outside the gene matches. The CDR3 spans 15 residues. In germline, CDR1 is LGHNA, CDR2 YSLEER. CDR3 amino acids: CASSQGQGPTQPQHF. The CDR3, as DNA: TGCGCCAGCAGCCAAGGACAGGGACCCACTCAGCCCCAGCATTTT.

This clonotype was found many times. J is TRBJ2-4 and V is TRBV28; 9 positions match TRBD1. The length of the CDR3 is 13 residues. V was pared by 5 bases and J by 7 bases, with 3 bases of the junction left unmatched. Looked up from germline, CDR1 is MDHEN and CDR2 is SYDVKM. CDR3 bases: TGTGCCAGCAGTCCAGGACAGGGGAACATTCAGTACTTC. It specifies CASSPGQGNIQYF.

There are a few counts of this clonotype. As DNA, the CDR3 is TGTGCCAGCAGAACAGGGACAGTCTATGGCTACACCTTC. This codes for CASRTGTVYGYTF. The genes are TRBV7-2 and TRBJ1-2; 7 nucleotides line up with TRBD1. The CDR3 length is 13 residues. CDR1 and CDR2 (germline): SGHTA, FQGNSA. With V trimmed by 6 bases and J by 4 bases, 5 bases remained unmatched.

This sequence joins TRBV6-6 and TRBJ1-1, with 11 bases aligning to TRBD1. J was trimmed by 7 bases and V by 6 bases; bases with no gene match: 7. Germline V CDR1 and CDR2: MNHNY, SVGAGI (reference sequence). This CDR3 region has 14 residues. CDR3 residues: CASRRRDRGFEAFF. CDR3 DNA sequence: TGTGCCAGCAGGCGCCGGGACAGGGGGTTTGAAGCTTTCTTT.

CDR3 residues: CASTLDPGQGTDTQYF. The CDR3 DNA reads as TGTGCCAGCACCCTTGATCCGGGACAGGGGACAGATACGCAGTATTTT. This chain links TRBV7-9 with TRBJ2-3; 10 bases map to TRBD1. J was trimmed by 3 bases and V by 7 bases; bases with no gene match: 10. The CDR3 spans 16 residues. Germline loops: CDR1 SEHNR, CDR2 FQNEAQ (reference sequence).

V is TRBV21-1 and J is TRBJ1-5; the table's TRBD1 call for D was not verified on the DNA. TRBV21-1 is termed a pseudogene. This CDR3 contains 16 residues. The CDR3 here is CASSGDRGHSNQPQHF. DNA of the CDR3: TGTGCCAGCAGCGGCGACAGGGGCCATAGCAATCAGCCCCAGCATTTT.

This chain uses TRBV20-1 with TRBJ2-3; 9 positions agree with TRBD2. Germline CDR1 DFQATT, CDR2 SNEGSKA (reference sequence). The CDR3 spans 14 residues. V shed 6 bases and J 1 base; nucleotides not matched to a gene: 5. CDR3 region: CSAGSGSGTDTQYF. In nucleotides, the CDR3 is TGCAGTGCAGGTAGCGGGAGTGGCACAGATACGCAGTATTTT.

CDR3 sequence (DNA): TGTGCCACCAGTGATCTACTCTATGGCTACACCTTC. This translates into CATSDLLYGYTF. This sequence joins TRBV24-1 and TRBJ1-2; no definite D call. The V end lost 3 bases, the J end lost 4 bases, and 5 bases lay between the germline ends. Germline V gives CDR1 KGHDR, CDR2 SFDVKD. The CDR3 contains 12 residues.

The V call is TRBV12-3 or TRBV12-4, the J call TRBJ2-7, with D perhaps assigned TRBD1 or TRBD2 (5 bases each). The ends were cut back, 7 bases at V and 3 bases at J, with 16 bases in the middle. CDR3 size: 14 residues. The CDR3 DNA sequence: TGTGCCAGCAAGTTTACGAGGGACCACTACGAGCAGTACTTC. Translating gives CASKFTRDHYEQYF.

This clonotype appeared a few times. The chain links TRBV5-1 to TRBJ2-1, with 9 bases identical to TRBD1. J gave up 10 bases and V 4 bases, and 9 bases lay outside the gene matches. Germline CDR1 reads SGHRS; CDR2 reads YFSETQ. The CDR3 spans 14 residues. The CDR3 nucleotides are TGCGCCAGCAGCAGAGGACAGGGGATGGGAGAGCAGTTCTTC. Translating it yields CASSRGQGMGEQFF.